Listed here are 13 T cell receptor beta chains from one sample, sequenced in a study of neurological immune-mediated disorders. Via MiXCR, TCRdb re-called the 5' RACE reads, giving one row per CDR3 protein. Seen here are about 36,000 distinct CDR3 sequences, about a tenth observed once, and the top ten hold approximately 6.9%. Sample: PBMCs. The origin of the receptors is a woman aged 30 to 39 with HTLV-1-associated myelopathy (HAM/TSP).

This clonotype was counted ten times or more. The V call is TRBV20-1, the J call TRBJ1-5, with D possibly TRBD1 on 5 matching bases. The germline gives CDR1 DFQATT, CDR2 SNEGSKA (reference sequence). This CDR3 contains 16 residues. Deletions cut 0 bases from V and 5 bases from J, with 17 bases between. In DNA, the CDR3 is TGCAGTGCTAGAGACCTCGCGGGGCGGCGGCATCAGCCCCAGCATTTT. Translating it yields CSARDLAGRRHQPQHF.

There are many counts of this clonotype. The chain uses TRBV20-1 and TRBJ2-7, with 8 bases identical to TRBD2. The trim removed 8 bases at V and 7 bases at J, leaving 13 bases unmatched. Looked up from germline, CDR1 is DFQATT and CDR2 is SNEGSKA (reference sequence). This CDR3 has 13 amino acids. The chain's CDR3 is CSYEGPGGLEQYF. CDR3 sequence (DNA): TGCAGTTACGAGGGGCCGGGGGGGCTTGAGCAGTACTTC.

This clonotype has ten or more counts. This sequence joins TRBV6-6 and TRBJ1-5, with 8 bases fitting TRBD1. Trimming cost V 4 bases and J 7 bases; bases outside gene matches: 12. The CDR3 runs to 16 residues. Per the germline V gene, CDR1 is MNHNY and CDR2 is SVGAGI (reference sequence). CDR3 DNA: TGTGCCAGCAGTTCAGCGGGGCAGGGGGCTAGGCAGCCCCAGCATTTT. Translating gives CASSSAGQGARQPQHF.

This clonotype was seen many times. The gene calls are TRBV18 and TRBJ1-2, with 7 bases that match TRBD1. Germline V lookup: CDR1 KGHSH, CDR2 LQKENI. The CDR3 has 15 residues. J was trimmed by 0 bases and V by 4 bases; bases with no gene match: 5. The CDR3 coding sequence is TGTGCCAGCTCACTCTACGGGACAGCTAACTATGGCTACACCTTC. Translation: CASSLYGTANYGYTF.

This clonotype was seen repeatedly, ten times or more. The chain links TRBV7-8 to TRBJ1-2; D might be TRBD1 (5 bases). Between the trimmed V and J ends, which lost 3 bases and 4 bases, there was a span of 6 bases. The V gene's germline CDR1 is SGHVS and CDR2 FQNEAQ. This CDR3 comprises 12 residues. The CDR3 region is CASSFTGYGYTF. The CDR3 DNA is TGTGCCAGCAGCTTTACAGGCTATGGCTACACCTTC.

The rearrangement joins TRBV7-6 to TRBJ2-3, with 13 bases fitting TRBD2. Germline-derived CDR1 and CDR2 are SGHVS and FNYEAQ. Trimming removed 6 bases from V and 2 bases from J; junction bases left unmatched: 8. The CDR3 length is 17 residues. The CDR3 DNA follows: TGTGCCAGCAGTAGAGGACTAGCGGGGGAGATCACAGATACGCAGTATTTT. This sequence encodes CASSRGLAGEITDTQYF.

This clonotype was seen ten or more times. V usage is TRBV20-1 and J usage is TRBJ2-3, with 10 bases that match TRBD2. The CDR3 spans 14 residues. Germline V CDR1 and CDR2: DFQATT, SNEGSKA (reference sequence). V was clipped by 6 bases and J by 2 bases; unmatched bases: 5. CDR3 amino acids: CSAPGLAATDTQYF. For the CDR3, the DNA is TGCAGTGCCCCCGGACTAGCGGCCACAGATACGCAGTATTTT.

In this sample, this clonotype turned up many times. The CDR3 DNA sequence: TGTGCCAGCAGGGGGCCCGGTGGGGGTACCCACGAGCAGTACTTC. Protein sequence: CASRGPGGGTHEQYF. The chain couples TRBV6-5 to TRBJ2-7, with D tentatively TRBD1 or TRBD2 (5 bases each). Germline CDR1 reads MNHEY; CDR2 reads SVGAGI. The CDR3 runs to 15 residues. V was clipped by 6 bases and J by 5 bases, with 20 bases between them.

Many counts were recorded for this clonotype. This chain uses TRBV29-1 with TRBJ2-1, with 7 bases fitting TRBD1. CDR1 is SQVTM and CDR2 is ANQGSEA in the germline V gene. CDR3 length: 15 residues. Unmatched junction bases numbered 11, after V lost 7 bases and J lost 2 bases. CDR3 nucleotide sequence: TGCAGCGCAGGGGGTGCCGGACTGGCCTACAATGAGCAGTTCTTC. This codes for CSAGGAGLAYNEQFF.

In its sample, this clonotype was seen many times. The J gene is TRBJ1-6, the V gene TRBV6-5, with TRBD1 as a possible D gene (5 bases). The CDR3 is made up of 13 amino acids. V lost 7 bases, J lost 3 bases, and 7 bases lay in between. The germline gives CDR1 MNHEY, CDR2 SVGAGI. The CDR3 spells CASMDNYNSPLHF. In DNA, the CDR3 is TGTGCCAGCATGGACAACTATAATTCACCCCTCCACTTT.

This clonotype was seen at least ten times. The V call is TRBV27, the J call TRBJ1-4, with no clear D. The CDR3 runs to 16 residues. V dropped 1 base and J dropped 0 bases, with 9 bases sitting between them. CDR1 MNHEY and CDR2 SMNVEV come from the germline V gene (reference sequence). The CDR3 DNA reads TGTGCCAGCAGTTTATATGGGCCGACAACTAATGAAAAACTGTTTTTT. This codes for CASSLYGPTTNEKLFF.

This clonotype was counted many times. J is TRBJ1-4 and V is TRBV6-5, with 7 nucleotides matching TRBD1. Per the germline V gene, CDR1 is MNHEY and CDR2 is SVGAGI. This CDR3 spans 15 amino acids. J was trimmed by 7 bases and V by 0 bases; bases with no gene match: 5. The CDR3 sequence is CASSYSTGRGEKLFF. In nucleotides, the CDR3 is TGTGCCAGCAGTTACTCGACAGGGAGGGGTGAAAAACTGTTTTTT.

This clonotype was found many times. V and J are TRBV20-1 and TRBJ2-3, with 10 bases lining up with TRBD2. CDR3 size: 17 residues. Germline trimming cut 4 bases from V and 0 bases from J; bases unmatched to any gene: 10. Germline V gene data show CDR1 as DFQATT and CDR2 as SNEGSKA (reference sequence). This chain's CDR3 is CSATKRRAGGSTDTQYF. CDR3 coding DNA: TGCAGTGCTACCAAAAGACGAGCGGGGGGGAGCACAGATACGCAGTATTTT.